These 11 T cell receptor beta chains came from one sample sequenced in a study of blood T cells in healthy people across ages. For the second PCR, which ran for about 6 to 11 cycles, a sample-barcoded 5' primer and a J-beta primer mix were used. TCRdb redid the calling of the 5' RACE reads with MiXCR, one entry per CDR3 protein. The table lists nearly 1 million distinct CDR3 sequences, just over 50% of them singletons, with roughly a fifth in the top ten. Sequenced sample: blood. These receptors originate from a woman aged 60-70 years in good health.

V usage is TRBV7-8 and J usage is TRBJ2-7; D remains unclear. Germline V gene data show CDR1 as SGHVS and CDR2 as FQNEAQ. The CDR3 consists of 17 residues. Trimming removed 1 base at V and 3 bases at J, with 19 bases between. The CDR3 bases are TGTGCCAGCAGCTTAGTCGGTGCGCTCAGAGACCGCTACGAGCAGTACTTC. As protein: CASSLVGALRDRYEQYF. Full variable domain (outside the CDR3, taken from reference TRBV7-8 and TRBJ2-7): GAGVSQSPRYKVAKRGQDVALRCDPISGHVSLFWYQQALGQGPEFLTYFQNEAQLDKSGLPSDRFFAERPEGSVSTLKIQRTQQEDSAVYLCASSLVGALRDRYEQYFGPGTRLTVT.

The chain carries TRBV20-1 and TRBJ2-1; tentative D call: TRBD2 (6 bases). TRBJ2-7 matches the DNA end more closely, so the J call is doubtful. This CDR3 contains 13 residues. Germline lookup yields CDR1 DFQATT and CDR2 SNEGSKA (reference sequence). The CDR3: CSATRDFSYEQYF. Written as DNA, the CDR3 is TGCAGTGCTACGAGGGACTTCTCCTACGAGCAGTACTTC.

This clonotype was detected only a few times. The genes are TRBV28 and TRBJ2-7; D gene uncertain. Looked up from germline, CDR1 is MDHEN and CDR2 is SYDVKM. V gave up 6 bases and J gave up 7 bases, with 10 bases separating them. The length of the CDR3 is 11 residues. The CDR3 sequence is CASSPASEQYF. Here the CDR3 DNA reads TGTGCCAGCAGCCCCGCGAGTGAGCAGTACTTC.

This clonotype was recorded a few times. The gene calls are TRBV4-2 and TRBJ2-3; no reliable D call. CDR3 length: 15 residues. The ends were cut back, 1 base at V and 2 bases at J, with 10 bases in the middle. Germline values: CDR1 LGHNA, CDR2 YNFKEQ. Written as DNA, the CDR3 is TGTGCCAGCAGCCAAGCTTTGCGGAACACAGATACGCAGTATTTT. It specifies CASSQALRNTDTQYF.

The V call is TRBV12-3 or TRBV12-4, the J call TRBJ2-1, with D unresolved. The CDR3 consists of 14 residues. V lost 2 bases to trimming and J lost 7 bases, with 12 bases between them. The DNA of the CDR3 is TGTGCCAGCAGTTTAAGTGGGCCAAGGAATGAGCAGTTCTTC. Protein product: CASSLSGPRNEQFF.

The chain uses TRBV29-1 and TRBJ2-3, with D uncertain. The CDR3 runs to 14 residues. The V gene lost 3 bases and the J gene lost 3 bases, with 13 bases spanning the gap. Germline V gives CDR1 SQVTM, CDR2 ANQGSEA. The CDR3, as DNA: TGCAGCGTTGATATGGGAAAAGTGACAGATACGCAGTATTTT. As protein: CSVDMGKVTDTQYF.

The chain joins TRBV9 to TRBJ2-1; 7 bases fit TRBD2. This CDR3 has 16 amino acids. Germline trimming cut 5 bases from V and 0 bases from J; bases unmatched to any gene: 8. CDR1 is SGDLS, CDR2 YYNGEE, per germline. Written as DNA, the CDR3 is TGTGCCAGCAGTGTACAGAGCGGGATCTCCTACAATGAGCAGTTCTTC. Residues: CASSVQSGISYNEQFF.

This chain uses TRBV6-2 or TRBV6-3 with TRBJ2-7, with D tentatively TRBD1 (5 bases). Trimming stripped 4 bases from V and 1 base from J, with 11 bases between. This CDR3 spans 14 amino acids. Per the germline V gene, CDR1 is MNHEY and CDR2 is SVGEGT. The CDR3 coding sequence is TGTGCCAGCAGTTCCCAGGGCGCTTCCTACGAGCAGTACTTC. It encodes CASSSQGASYEQYF.

The chain combines TRBV5-1 with TRBJ2-1; the match to TRBD2 covers 7 bases. With 5 bases clipped from V and 2 bases from J, the junction kept 4 bases outside the gene matches. Germline CDR1 is SGHRS and CDR2 is YFSETQ. CDR3 length: 14 amino acids. CDR3: CASRRESPYNEQFF. The CDR3 DNA reads as TGCGCCAGCAGGCGGGAGAGCCCCTACAATGAGCAGTTCTTC.

This clonotype was detected only once. The rearrangement links TRBV18 to TRBJ2-1; D is uncertain. Trimming left V 6 bases short and J 6 bases short, with 15 bases between. The CDR3 runs 14 residues. The germline gives CDR1 KGHSH, CDR2 LQKENI. The CDR3 protein is CASSSEFRSNEQFF. DNA of the CDR3: TGTGCCAGCTCGTCCGAATTTAGGTCCAATGAGCAGTTCTTC.

This clonotype showed up just a few times. The V call is TRBV7-9, the J call TRBJ2-7; D gene uncertain. The CDR3 totals 14 residues. V gave up 2 bases and J gave up 3 bases, with 11 bases separating them. Germline CDR1 SEHNR, CDR2 FQNEAQ (reference sequence). CDR3 in DNA: TGTGCCAGCAGCTTAACAAGCGATGTCTACGAGCAGTACTTC. Translation: CASSLTSDVYEQYF. The whole variable domain, filled in from reference TRBV7-9 and TRBJ2-7, reads DTGVSQNPRHKITKRGQNVTFRCDPISEHNRLYWYRQTLGQGPEFLTYFQNEAQLEKSRLLSDRFSAERPKGSFSTLEIQRTEQGDSAMYLCASSLTSDVYEQYFGPGTRLTVT.